The 24 T cell receptor beta chains given below trace back to one sample, sequenced in a study of post-analysis software for immune sequencing data. Study-wide points: Included in a set of about five TRBV segments more frequent in patients than controls were TRBV5-6, TRBV5-1 and TRBV20-1.

Researchers reported that TCR beta cDNA libraries carried unique molecular identifiers. One entry per CDR3 protein, called by TCRdb with MiXCR from the PCR reads. The table shows around 710,000 distinct CDR3 sequences, with around 46% occurring only once. No cognate antigen is known for these TCRs. The material sequenced was blood. All receptors derive from a girl under 18 with multiple sclerosis.

This clonotype occurred a few times. The gene calls are TRBV4-3 and TRBJ1-2; D gene uncertain. Deletions cut 0 bases from V and 3 bases from J, with 11 bases between. Germline CDR1 is LGHNA and CDR2 is YSLEER. The CDR3 is 15 amino acids. The CDR3 protein is CASSQEYPGDYGYTF. In nucleotides, the CDR3 is TGCGCCAGCAGCCAAGAATACCCAGGAGACTATGGCTACACCTTC.

This sequence joins TRBV29-1 and TRBJ2-5, with TRBD1 matching 8 bases. The CDR3 totals 15 residues. Germline CDR1 reads SQVTM; CDR2 reads ANQGSEA. V shed 6 bases and J 4 bases; nucleotides not matched to a gene: 13. CDR3 residues: CSVRDRRPRAETQYF. The CDR3 bases are TGCAGCGTGCGGGACAGGCGACCCAGGGCAGAGACCCAGTACTTC.

The chain carries TRBV9 and TRBJ2-4; tentatively, D is TRBD1 (6 bases). V was clipped by 3 bases and J by 1 base, with 14 bases between them. Looked up from germline, CDR1 is SGDLS and CDR2 is YYNGEE. CDR3 length: 16 residues. The CDR3 is CASSAGQSGAKNIQYF. DNA for the CDR3: TGTGCCAGCAGCGCAGGACAGAGCGGCGCCAAAAACATTCAGTACTTC.

The V gene is TRBV20-1, the J gene TRBJ2-7; perhaps TRBD2 as D (5 bases). This CDR3 is 15 amino acids long. The V and J ends lost 6 bases and 0 bases respectively, with 18 bases between them. The germline CDR1 and CDR2 sequences are DFQATT and SNEGSKA (reference sequence). The CDR3 region is CSAIRTLTSSYEQYF. The CDR3 nucleotides read TGCAGTGCAATACGGACTCTAACAAGCTCCTACGAGCAGTACTTC.

V gene TRBV6-2 or TRBV6-3 combines with J gene TRBJ2-5; no firm D call. Germline V gene lookup returns CDR1 MNHEY and CDR2 SVGEGT. Trimming left V 6 bases short and J 13 bases short, with 18 bases between. This CDR3 is 12 amino acids long. CDR3 amino acids: CASSLNGVAPYF. Written as DNA, the CDR3 is TGTGCCAGCAGCCTTAATGGGGTGGCGCCGTACTTC.

The chain has TRBV6-2 or TRBV6-3 and TRBJ1-1; 8 bases match TRBD1. The junction had 8 bases not matched to a gene; V was cut back by 4 bases and J by 1 base. This CDR3 contains 16 residues. Germline V lookup: CDR1 MNHEY, CDR2 SVGEGT. The CDR3 reads CASSFWDTGGNTEAFF. The CDR3 DNA reads as TGTGCCAGCAGTTTCTGGGACACAGGGGGGAACACTGAAGCTTTCTTT.

The chain joins TRBV6-6 to TRBJ2-3, with TRBD2 matching over 9 bases. This CDR3 contains 16 residues. Trimming removed 5 bases from V and 2 bases from J; junction bases left unmatched: 8. The V gene's germline CDR1 is MNHNY and CDR2 SVGAGI (reference sequence). The CDR3 loop reads CASSNPLAGTTDTQYF. The CDR3 region has the DNA TGTGCCAGCAGTAACCCCCTAGCGGGGACCACAGATACGCAGTATTTT.

This clonotype has just a few counts. V gene TRBV15 combines with J gene TRBJ2-7, with D uncertain. V lost 0 bases, J lost 0 bases, and 6 bases lay in between. Per the germline V gene, CDR1 is LNHNV and CDR2 is YYDKDF (reference sequence). CDR3 length: 14 residues. The CDR3 DNA sequence: TGTGCCACCAGCAGAGATGCAGGCTCCTACGAGCAGTACTTC. It encodes CATSRDAGSYEQYF.

J is TRBJ2-3 and V is TRBV7-2; weak D call: TRBD2 (5 bases). Trimming cost V 2 bases and J 0 bases, with 6 bases left between them. The CDR3 spans 14 residues. Per germline, CDR1 SGHTA and CDR2 FQGNSA. In DNA, the CDR3 is TGTGCCAGCAGCTTATGGAGGAGCACAGATACGCAGTATTTT. Translation: CASSLWRSTDTQYF. The full variable domain, its missing parts supplied by reference TRBV7-2 and TRBJ2-3, is GAGVSQSPSNKVTEKGKDVELRCDPISGHTALYWYRQSLGQGLEFLIYFQGNSAPDKSGLPSDRFSAERTGGSVSTLTIQRTQQEDSAVYLCASSLWRSTDTQYFGPGTRLTVL.

V is TRBV4-1 and J is TRBJ2-3, with TRBD2 identical over 11 bases. The CDR3 is 15 residues long. Looked up from germline, CDR1 is MGHRA and CDR2 is YSYEKL. V dropped 1 base and J dropped 5; count of bases not matched to a gene: 2. The CDR3 nucleotides are TGCGCCAGCAGCCAAGGGACTAGCGGGCAAGATACGCAGTATTTT. Amino acid sequence: CASSQGTSGQDTQYF.

This chain links TRBV7-2 with TRBJ2-7; a possible D gene is TRBD1 (6 bases). The CDR3 runs to 15 residues. CDR1 is SGHTA, CDR2 FQGNSA, per germline. The V gene lost 1 base and the J gene lost 2 bases, with 12 bases spanning the gap. CDR3 protein: CASSLDGGEAYEQYF. In DNA form, the CDR3 reads TGTGCCAGCAGCTTAGATGGGGGCGAAGCCTACGAGCAGTACTTC. Filled out from reference TRBV7-2 and TRBJ2-7, the complete variable domain reads GAGVSQSPSNKVTEKGKDVELRCDPISGHTALYWYRQSLGQGLEFLIYFQGNSAPDKSGLPSDRFSAERTGGSVSTLTIQRTQQEDSAVYLCASSLDGGEAYEQYFGPGTRLTVT.

The rearrangement links TRBV29-1 to TRBJ2-1; 7 positions match TRBD1. J lost 10 bases, V lost 4 bases, and 13 bases had no gene match. This CDR3 region has 14 residues. Germline V gene data show CDR1 as SQVTM and CDR2 as ANQGSEA. In DNA form, the CDR3 reads TGCAGCGTTGGCAGGGACGGGACAGTGAACGAGCAGTTCTTC. Its translation is CSVGRDGTVNEQFF.

This clonotype was counted only a few times. V is TRBV20-1 and J is TRBJ2-1; 10 bases are shared with TRBD2. The CDR3 consists of 15 residues. The trim removed 3 bases at V and 5 bases at J, leaving 7 bases unmatched. CDR1 and CDR2 from the germline V gene are DFQATT and SNEGSKA (reference sequence). The CDR3 region has the DNA TGCAGTGCTAGTCTAGCGGGAGTATGGGACAATGAGCAGTTCTTC. Amino acids: CSASLAGVWDNEQFF.

Only a few counts were recorded for this clonotype. Sequence at one end of the junction differs from germline and may be a read error. The chain joins TRBV7-7 to TRBJ2-3; 7 bases agree with TRBD2. The CDR3 length is 13 residues. CDR1 and CDR2 from the germline V gene are SSHAT and FNYEAQ (reference sequence). CDR3 DNA: TGTGCTAGCAGCTTGAAGGGAGGGGATACGCAGTATTTT. This encodes CASSLKGGDTQYF.

This chain uses TRBV12-3 or TRBV12-4 with TRBJ2-5; 8 bases fit TRBD1. The CDR3 is 15 residues long. V shed 3 bases, J shed 1 base, and the junction held 4 bases outside the gene matches. The CDR3 loop reads CASSFGRGLQETQYF. The CDR3 bases are TGTGCCAGCAGTTTTGGCAGGGGGCTCCAAGAGACCCAGTACTTC.

A few counts support this clonotype. This sequence joins TRBV20-1 and TRBJ2-1; 10 bases agree with TRBD2. J gave up 9 bases and V 3 bases, and 8 bases lay outside the gene matches. Germline V CDR1 and CDR2: DFQATT, SNEGSKA (reference sequence). The CDR3 runs 14 residues. The CDR3, as DNA: TGCAGTGCTAGGGGACTAGCGAGTGGGAGTGAGCAGTTCTTC. This codes for CSARGLASGSEQFF.

The J gene is TRBJ2-7, the V gene TRBV3-1; weak D call: TRBD1 (6 bases). Trimming shortened V by 1 base and J by 5 bases, and 12 bases separated the two germline ends. Germline assignment: CDR1 LGHDT and CDR2 YNNKEL (reference sequence). CDR3 length: 14 amino acids. CDR3 loop: CASSQGYRENEQYF. In DNA form, the CDR3 reads TGTGCCAGCAGCCAAGGTTACAGGGAAAACGAGCAGTACTTC.

The genes are TRBV29-1 and TRBJ2-1; tentative D call: TRBD1 (7 bases). Germline assignment: CDR1 SQVTM and CDR2 ANQGSEA. This CDR3 contains 17 residues. The germline V and J ends were trimmed by 2 bases and 3 bases, with 20 bases remaining between them. The CDR3 bases are TGCAGCGTTGAAAATTGGAGCAGGGGGGAGAGCTACAATGAGCAGTTCTTC. It translates to CSVENWSRGESYNEQFF.

The chain recombines TRBV28 with TRBJ2-5; perhaps TRBD2 as D (5 bases). CDR1 and CDR2 (germline): MDHEN, SYDVKM. Trimming removed 2 bases at V and 0 bases at J, with 7 bases between. The CDR3 covers 14 residues. CDR3 bases: TGTGCCAGCAGTTTACAGCGGTACCAAGAGACCCAGTACTTC. Amino acid sequence: CASSLQRYQETQYF.

The V gene is TRBV28, the J gene TRBJ2-1; D is unresolved. The CDR3 loop spans 15 amino acids. Trimming shortened V by 6 bases and J by 0 bases, and 12 bases separated the two germline ends. Per the germline V gene, CDR1 is MDHEN and CDR2 is SYDVKM. CDR3 nucleotides: TGTGCCAGCAGCCCCCTCGAAAGCTCCTACAATGAGCAGTTCTTC. This gives the protein CASSPLESSYNEQFF.

A few counts support this clonotype. The genes are TRBV7-3 and TRBJ2-3; 7 bases align to TRBD2. The CDR3 is made up of 17 amino acids. J lost 1 base, V lost 3 bases, and 10 bases had no gene match. Looked up from germline, CDR1 is SGHTA and CDR2 is FQGTGA. The CDR3 region is CASSLGGRRSGTDTQYF. For the CDR3, the DNA is TGTGCCAGCAGCTTGGGCGGGAGAAGGTCGGGCACAGATACGCAGTATTTT.

The J gene is TRBJ2-3, the V gene TRBV5-1; D is uncertain. Trimming stripped 0 bases from V and 0 bases from J, with 11 bases between. Germline V gene lookup returns CDR1 SGHRS and CDR2 YFSETQ. The CDR3 has 16 residues. CDR3 DNA sequence: TGCGCCAGCAGCTTGGTTGCAGGCCTTAGCACAGATACGCAGTATTTT. Translation gives CASSLVAGLSTDTQYF.

There are a few counts of this clonotype. The CDR3, as DNA: TGTGCCAGCAGCTCCAGCCTAGCGGGGAGCTCCTACGAGCAGTACTTC. It codes for CASSSSLAGSSYEQYF. J is TRBJ2-7 and V is TRBV7-2; 9 nucleotides align to TRBD2. Germline V gene data show CDR1 as SGHTA and CDR2 as FQGNSA. V dropped 4 bases and J dropped 0; count of bases not matched to a gene: 7. This CDR3 is 16 amino acids long.

V is TRBV5-1 and J is TRBJ2-3; TRBD2 is a possible D gene (5 bases). There are 13 residues in the CDR3. CDR1 is SGHRS and CDR2 is YFSETQ in the germline V gene. V lost 3 bases and J 4 bases, leaving 9 bases between the germline ends. The CDR3 DNA sequence: TGCGCCAGCAGCTCTGTCGGGGCAGATACGCAGTATTTT. Translating it yields CASSSVGADTQYF. Full variable domain (rest looked up from reference TRBV5-1 and TRBJ2-3): KAGVTQTPRYLIKTRGQQVTLSCSPISGHRSVSWYQQTPGQGLQFLFEYFSETQRNKGNFPGRFSGRQFSNSRSEMNVSTLELGDSALYLCASSSVGADTQYFGPGTRLTVL.